This TCR beta chain was sequenced during a study of control samples from healthy donors and cancer patients. Profiled with immunoSEQ multiplex PCR; TCRdb holds only in-frame clones, not every one. The table includes over 100,000 clones, around 89% detected once. The CDR3 consists of 15 residues. In germline, CDR1 is SGHAT, CDR2 FQNNGV. V gave up 5 bases and J gave up 3 bases; unmatched junction bases: 10. The receptor comes from a woman aged 45-59 years in good health. The specimen was blood. The chain is built from TRBV11-2 and TRBJ2-7, with 7 bases that match TRBD2. In nucleotides, the CDR3 is TGTGCCAGCAGCCGCCAGGGAGCGGGGAGCTACGAGCAGTACGTC. This codes for CASSRQGAGSYEQYV.